The 17 T cell receptor beta chains listed next were all sequenced from one sample in a study of blood T cell repertoires in COVID-19. Sequenced by immunoSEQ multiplex PCR; TCRdb stores in-frame clones only, minus some. This table holds about 76,000 clones, around 84% found once. Specimen: peripheral blood. The receptors were gathered from a man aged 55 to 70 with COVID-19, enrolled during active disease.

This chain links TRBV5-4 with TRBJ1-2; 7 nucleotides agree with TRBD1. The germline CDR1 and CDR2 sequences are SGHNT and YYREEE (reference sequence). CDR3 length: 15 amino acids. Losses at the gene ends were 4 bases for V and 8 bases for J; bases not matched to a gene: 14. DNA of the CDR3: TGTGCCAGCAGCGGTGACAGGGTCCAGAGTCGCGGCTACACCTTC. This translates into CASSGDRVQSRGYTF.

The chain employs TRBV2 and TRBJ2-2; TRBD2 agrees at 8 bases. Trimming at V came to 8 bases and at J to 5 bases, leaving 1 base not matched to a gene. Germline values: CDR1 SNHLY, CDR2 FYNNEI. This CDR3 has 12 residues. The CDR3 nucleotides are TGTGCCAGCCGGGGGGGGACCGGGGAGCTGTTTTTT. It translates to CASRGGTGELFF. The full variable domain, in which reference TRBV2 and TRBJ2-2 provide the parts outside the CDR3, is EPEVTQTPSHQVTQMGQEVILRCVPISNHLYFYWYRQILGQKVEFLVSFYNNEISEKSEIFDDQFSVERPDGSNFTLKIRSTKLEDSAMYFCASRGGTGELFFGEGSRLTVL.

J is TRBJ2-2 and V is TRBV5-1, with TRBD2 as a possible D gene (6 bases). V gave up 5 bases and J gave up 0 bases, with 26 bases separating them. The length of the CDR3 is 20 residues. Germline CDR1 SGHRS, CDR2 YFSETQ. For the CDR3, the DNA is TGCGCCAGCAGAATGTTCCCTAGGGTGGGACTTTCCGCGAACACCGGGGAGCTGTTTTTT. Protein product: CASRMFPRVGLSANTGELFF.

This chain uses TRBV7-6 with TRBJ2-1; D perhaps matches TRBD2 (6 bases). The germline gives CDR1 SGHVS, CDR2 FNYEAQ. The CDR3 is 15 residues long. Trimming stripped 4 bases from V and 5 bases from J, with 15 bases between. The CDR3 DNA reads as TGTGCCAGCAGCTCCAGCCTAGCGCCCGACAATGAGCAGTTCTTC. Protein: CASSSSLAPDNEQFF.

The chain joins TRBV5-1 to TRBJ2-4; 9 bases match TRBD1. This CDR3 has 13 residues. Germline CDR1 is SGHRS and CDR2 is YFSETQ. V trimming: 4 bases; J trimming: 7 bases; junction bases outside the gene matches: 3. The CDR3 DNA follows: TGCGCCAGCAGCCGCGGACAGGGGAACATTCAGTACTTC. Residues: CASSRGQGNIQYF.

V and J are TRBV3-1 (or the pseudogene TRBV3-2) and TRBJ2-7, with D maybe TRBD2 (6 bases). Looked up from germline, CDR1 is LGHDT and CDR2 is YNNKEL (reference sequence). Trimming took 5 bases from V and 4 from J, leaving 15 bases between them. The CDR3 totals 14 residues. The CDR3 spells CASSFSGDLYEQYF. The CDR3 DNA is TGTGCCAGCAGCTTTAGCGGTGATTTATACGAGCAGTACTTC.

V and J are TRBV5-4 and TRBJ2-3; weak D call: TRBD2 (6 bases). V lost 0 bases, J lost 0 bases, and 8 bases lay in between. CDR1 SGHNT and CDR2 YYREEE come from the germline V gene (reference sequence). The CDR3 totals 15 residues. The CDR3 nucleotides read TGTGCCAGCAGCTTGGGTCGGGGGAGCACAGATACGCAGTATTTT. It translates to CASSLGRGSTDTQYF.

The rearrangement joins TRBV6-5 to TRBJ2-6; possible D gene TRBD2, 5 bases. The CDR3 sequence is 15 residues long. The V gene's germline CDR1 is MNHEY and CDR2 SVGAGI. Trimming took 4 bases from V and 2 from J, leaving 9 bases between them. The CDR3 is CASSWRAAGANVLTF. CDR3 in DNA: TGTGCCAGCAGTTGGCGGGCAGCTGGGGCCAACGTCCTGACTTTC.

This clone was counted a single time. V and J are TRBV19 and TRBJ1-2; 8 nucleotides agree with TRBD1. Germline V gene data show CDR1 as LNHDA and CDR2 as SQIVND (reference sequence). The trim removed 3 bases at V and 7 bases at J, leaving 10 bases unmatched. The CDR3 has 15 residues. The CDR3 DNA sequence: TGTGCCAGTAGTATCTGGGGCAGGGGGCCATCTGGCTACACCTTC. Translation gives CASSIWGRGPSGYTF. Variable domain in full (rest from reference TRBV19 and TRBJ1-2): DGGITQSPKYLFRKEGQNVTLSCEQNLNHDAMYWYRQDPGQGLRLIYYSQIVNDFQKGDIAEGYSVSREKKESFPLTVTSAQKNPTAFYLCASSIWGRGPSGYTFGSGTRLTVV.

The chain recombines TRBV28 with TRBJ2-6, with D possibly being TRBD2 (7 bases). The germline CDR1 and CDR2 sequences are MDHEN and SYDVKM. The CDR3 extends over 15 amino acids. V was trimmed by 7 bases and J by 8 bases, leaving 18 bases between them. The CDR3 protein is CASTLGGGSTNVLTF. In nucleotides, the CDR3 is TGTGCCAGCACCCTAGGGGGGGGATCGACCAACGTCCTGACTTTC.

The chain has TRBV28 and TRBJ2-1; D not resolved. V gave up 4 bases and J gave up 0 bases, with 13 bases separating them. The CDR3 consists of 16 residues. CDR1 is MDHEN, CDR2 SYDVKM, per germline. CDR3 sequence reads: CASSSVQAFSYNEQFF. The DNA for the CDR3 is TGTGCCAGCAGTTCCGTCCAAGCCTTCTCCTACAATGAGCAGTTCTTC.

V and J are TRBV6-5 and TRBJ1-3, with D perhaps matching TRBD1 (5 bases). Between the trimmed V and J ends, which lost 0 bases and 1 base, there was a span of 10 bases. Looked up from germline, CDR1 is MNHEY and CDR2 is SVGAGI. This CDR3 comprises 16 residues. Here the CDR3 reads CASSYSTGVSGNTIYF. CDR3 DNA sequence: TGTGCCAGCAGTTACTCTACGGGGGTTTCTGGAAACACCATATATTTT.

A word on this clone: Its ends do not fully match the called genes, so a read error is possible. Other DNA sequences in this sample translate to the same CDR3. The V and J genes are TRBV7-2 and TRBJ1-1, with D perhaps matching TRBD1 (5 bases). The germline V gene encodes CDR1 SGHTA and CDR2 FQGNSA. There are 15 residues in the CDR3. This CDR3 is CASSLSTVQNTEAFF. The CDR3, as DNA: TGTGCCAGCAGCTTATCGACAGTGCAGAACACTGAAGCTTTTTTT.

The chain joins TRBV6-1 to TRBJ2-1, with D tentatively TRBD2 (7 bases). This CDR3 region has 13 residues. V was trimmed by 8 bases and J by 9 bases, leaving 17 bases between them. CDR1 MNHNS and CDR2 SASEGT come from the germline V gene. CDR3: CASGGARFIEQFF. In DNA, the CDR3 is TGTGCCAGCGGGGGGGCGCGGTTCATTGAGCAGTTCTTC.

The gene calls are TRBV30 and TRBJ2-7; TRBD1 agrees at 8 bases. Per germline, CDR1 GTSNPN and CDR2 SVGIG (reference sequence). V dropped 1 base and J dropped 3; count of bases not matched to a gene: 8. The CDR3 extends over 15 amino acids. CDR3 region: CAWSAAGTGVYEQYF. The DNA of the CDR3 is TGTGCCTGGAGTGCCGCCGGGACAGGCGTCTACGAGCAGTACTTC. The variable domain in full, with the rest retrieved from reference TRBV30 and TRBJ2-7, is SQTIHQWPATLVQPVGSPLSLECTVEGTSNPNLYWYRQAAGRGLQLLFYSVGIGQISSEVPQNLSASRPQDRQFILSSKKLLLSDSGFYLCAWSAAGTGVYEQYFGPGTRLTVT.

The chain employs TRBV6-2 or TRBV6-3 and TRBJ2-7; D possibly corresponds to TRBD1 (5 bases). CDR1 is MNHEY and CDR2 is SVGEGT in the germline V gene. This CDR3 comprises 15 residues. With 2 bases removed from V and 3 bases from J, the gap between germline ends came to 14 bases. CDR3 protein: CASSYRQNNYYEQYF. In DNA form, the CDR3 reads TGTGCCAGCAGTTACCGACAGAACAATTACTACGAGCAGTACTTC.

This rearrangement joins TRBV6-5 to TRBJ2-7; D remains unclear. The V end lost 5 bases, the J end lost 7 bases, and 6 bases lay between the germline ends. CDR3 length equals 10 residues. Germline V CDR1 and CDR2: MNHEY, SVGAGI. DNA of the CDR3: TGTGCCAGCAGTCTAAGTGAGCAGTACTTC. It translates to CASSLSEQYF.